A selection of T cell receptor beta chains follows, all from one sample in a study of T cells in Graves' hyperthyroidism and ophthalmopathy. MiXCR, run by TCRdb on the multiplex PCR reads, gives a single entry per CDR3 protein. The profile covers approximately 410,000 distinct CDR3 sequences, with 14% to 15% appearing a single time and around 14% taken by the ten largest. The material sequenced was blood. The receptor set was obtained from a man aged 18 to 29 with Graves' ophthalmopathy. The CDR3 runs from the conserved cysteine through the conserved F or W.

J | V | CDR3
TRBJ2-2 | TRBV4-2 | CASSQAAGEPGELFF
TRBJ2-2 | TRBV11-3 | CASSGDGAPNTGELFF
TRBJ2-5 | TRBV2 | CASSGDRGPQETQYF
TRBJ2-7 | TRBV3-1 | CASSRPGLADYEQYF
TRBJ2-3 | TRBV12-3/TRBV12-4 | CASRGLAADTQYF
TRBJ2-1 | TRBV24-1 | CATSDYRLSSYNEQFF
TRBJ2-7 | TRBV5-1 | CAKRNGRKKTYEQYF
TRBJ1-1 | TRBV7-9 | CASSLDFTDRGRGRTEAFF
TRBJ2-7 | TRBV10-1 | CASSELISGDYEQYF
TRBJ2-7 | TRBV20-1 | CSGSRASYEQYF
TRBJ2-7 | TRBV11-3 | CARAGQDEQYF
TRBJ2-1 | TRBV3-1 | CASSQGVPTYNEQFF
TRBJ1-5 | TRBV5-8 | CASSPLDRPYQPQHF
TRBJ2-7 | TRBV6-5 | CASSYKFRGSIYEQYF
- | TRBV7-8 | CASSSHTSGSHNEQYF
TRBJ1-5 | TRBV2 | CASSPGGAGEQLQHF
TRBJ2-1 | TRBV2 | CASRWGPHNEQFF
TRBJ1-1 | TRBV7-9 | CASSLGTGSRTEAFF
TRBJ2-4 | TRBV19 | CASPGTGVNIQYF
TRBJ1-1 | TRBV27 | CAAQAPGTEAFF
TRBJ2-3 | TRBV4-2 | CASSQAFAGGTDTQYF
TRBJ1-4 | TRBV27 | CASSGGATNEKLFF
TRBJ2-3 | TRBV7-3 | CASSRSGPGADTQYF
TRBJ1-1 | TRBV6-1 | CASRYGGADRNEAFF
TRBJ2-1 | TRBV29-1 | CSVETSGTGEQFF
TRBJ1-5 | TRBV2 | CASSGAVYSNQPQHF
TRBJ2-7 | TRBV12-3/TRBV12-4 | CASSYGQGAEEQYF
TRBJ1-2 | TRBV12-3/TRBV12-4 | CASSLARDTYGYTF
TRBJ1-1 | TRBV6-5 | CASSYGENTEAFF
TRBJ2-5 | TRBV6-1 | CASSPSGAGGETQYF
TRBJ2-7 | TRBV6-2/TRBV6-3 | CASSDRVSYEQYF
TRBJ1-6 | TRBV6-1 | CASSRLFGTAGAPPLHF
TRBJ1-5 | TRBV25-1 | CASSWGGVGNQPQHF
TRBJ1-1 | TRBV12-3/TRBV12-4 | CASSLGGGGFEAFF
TRBJ2-5 | TRBV4-1 | CASSQVGGGGEETQYF
TRBJ2-3 | TRBV14 | CASSHPRVSGSSGTDTQYF
TRBJ2-1 | TRBV6-1 | CASSEGQGPYNEQFF
TRBJ2-1 | TRBV10-2 | CASSNDPGLAGYNEQFF
TRBJ2-4 | TRBV18 | CASSPPGGGKNIQYF
TRBJ2-7 | TRBV12-3/TRBV12-4 | CASSPAGGYEQYF